This TCR beta chain was identified during a study of blood T cells in healthy people across ages. Together with a sample-barcoded 5' primer, a J-beta primer mix was included in a second PCR lasting about 7 to 12 cycles. Each cDNA was tagged by a template-switch adaptor containing 12 random nucleotides. TCRdb itself ran the 5' RACE reads through MiXCR, one entry per CDR3 protein. There are 1.5 million to 2 million distinct CDR3 sequences in the sample; around half occur only once, and about 2.1% lies in the top ten. Germline V lookup: CDR1 MNHEY, CDR2 SMNVEV (reference sequence). The CDR3 is 16 amino acids. The study, taken as a whole, reports: More naive CD4+ cells and higher diversity marked long-lived donors relative to aged donors. The CMV status of each donor remained undetermined, and this could have confounded shifts in expanded clonotypes. The fall in TCR beta diversity per million T cells was roughly linear with age.

A word on this clonotype: Its antigen is as yet unknown.

J is TRBJ2-5 and V is TRBV27; D perhaps matches TRBD1 (5 bases). The DNA end favors TRBJ2-7, so the J call may be wrong. This receptor was taken from a woman aged 40 to 55 in good health. Sequences were obtained from blood. DNA for the CDR3: TGTGCCAGCAGCCGCAGACACAGGATGGGGCTGGGCGAGCAGTACTTC. Its translation is CASSRRHRMGLGEQYF.